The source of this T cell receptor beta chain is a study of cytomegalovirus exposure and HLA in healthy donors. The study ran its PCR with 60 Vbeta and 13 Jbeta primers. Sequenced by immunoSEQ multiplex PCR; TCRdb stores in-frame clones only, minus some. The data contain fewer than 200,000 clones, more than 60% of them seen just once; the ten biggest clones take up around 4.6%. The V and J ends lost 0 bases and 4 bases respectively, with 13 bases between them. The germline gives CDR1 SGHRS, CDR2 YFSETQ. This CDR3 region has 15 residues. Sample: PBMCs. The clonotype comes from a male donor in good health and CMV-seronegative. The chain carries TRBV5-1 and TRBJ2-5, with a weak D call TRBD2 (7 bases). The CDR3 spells CASSLGDGGRETQYF. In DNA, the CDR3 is TGCGCCAGCAGCTTGGGCGACGGGGGGCGAGAGACCCAGTACTTC.